This T cell receptor beta chain was profiled in a study of shared clonotypes between healthy human individuals. As for the study in general: CD4 naive cells filled three plates per donor, CD4 memory three, CD8 naive two and CD8 memory one. Findings of the study overall: Clonotype sharing among the donors was expected to vary with sequencing depth. Sorted-subset sequencing, rarefaction showed, was incomplete despite large depth.

Regarding this clone: Its target is not known.

The study separated CD4+ cells into CD45RA+ naive and CD45RA-negative memory subsets. Here immunoSEQ multiplex PCR was the method, and the copy in TCRdb shows in-frame clones only, minus some. The sample includes 950,000 to 1,100,000 clones, 78% seen only once; the top ten take under 0.8%. Trimming took 6 bases from V and 6 from J, leaving 27 bases between them. The germline gives CDR1 KGHSH, CDR2 LQKENI. CDR3 length: 17 amino acids. This receptor was identified in a young man in good health. Some clones in this sample may be carry-over from other donors' samples. The chain uses TRBV18 and TRBJ2-7, with D tentatively TRBD1 or TRBD2 (6 bases each). What was sequenced was memory CD4+ T cells from PBMCs. Subset in this sample: CD45RA-negative fraction. CDR3 coding DNA: TGTGCCAGCTCCCCCAGAGGGGGGAGTCAACAAATACGCGAGCAGTACTTC. Amino acid sequence: CASSPRGGSQQIREQYF. Drawing the rest from reference TRBV18 and TRBJ2-7, the complete variable domain is NAGVMQNPRHLVRRRGQEARLRCSPMKGHSHVYWYRQLPEEGLKFMVYLQKENIIDESGMPKERFSAEFPKEGPSILRIQQVVRGDSAAYFCASSPRGGSQQIREQYFGPGTRLTVT.